This TCR beta chain came from a study of blood T cell repertoires in COVID-19. Across the whole study: Acute and convalescent COVID-19 specimens originated in the United States, Italy and Spain.

Germline CDR1 SQVTM, CDR2 ANQGSEA. This CDR3 is built from 13 residues. V lost 1 base to trimming and J lost 1 base, with 7 bases between them. Original processing notes: Nucleated cell counts were estimated from reference gene primer amplification. Sequencing used immunoSEQ multiplex PCR; TCRdb keeps in-frame clones, though not all of them. The DNA was the basis for D and trimming; V, J and clone size are from that table. The sample includes roughly 150,000 clones, around four fifths of them seen just once. This clone has just one count. In Seattle, patients joined the study during active infection and were tracked longitudinally.

The TCR comes from a woman of 80 years or more with COVID-19, enrolled during active disease. Sequences were obtained from peripheral blood. The chain employs TRBV29-1 and TRBJ1-1; D is uncertain. CDR3 amino acids: CSVEAQQNTEAFF. CDR3 sequence (DNA): TGCAGCGTTGAAGCACAGCAGAACACTGAAGCTTTCTTT.